The 18 T cell receptor beta chains below were found in one sample sequenced in a study of T cells in Graves' hyperthyroidism and ophthalmopathy. The TCR beta CDR3 regions underwent amplification using RNA transcripts as the source. The TCR CDR3 was amplified in a first-round RT-PCR using the HTBI primer set. Each CDR3 protein gets one entry after TCRdb re-called the multiplex PCR reads with MiXCR. The table has hundreds of thousands of distinct CDR3 sequences, roughly 14% seen once; the top ten hold around 4%. The sample consisted of blood. Receptor source: a woman between 35 and 50 years old with Graves' ophthalmopathy.

The rearrangement uses TRBV28 and TRBJ2-7, with TRBD1 as a possible D gene (5 bases). Looked up from germline, CDR1 is MDHEN and CDR2 is SYDVKM. This CDR3 contains 14 residues. V shed 6 bases and J shed 2 bases, with 14 bases lying between them. The DNA for the CDR3 is TGTGCCAGCAGGGACCCGGACACAACCTACGAGCAGTACTTC. It codes for CASRDPDTTYEQYF. Supplemented by reference TRBV28 and TRBJ2-7, the full variable domain reads DVKVTQSSRYLVKRTGEKVFLECVQDMDHENMFWYRQDPGLGLRLIYFSYDVKMKEKGDIPEGYSVSREKKERFSLILESASTNQTSMYLCASRDPDTTYEQYFGPGTRLTVT.

This clonotype was recorded many times. The V call is TRBV15, the J call TRBJ1-1; a possible D gene is TRBD1 (5 bases). V was cut by 0 bases and J by 14 bases, with 16 bases left in between. The CDR3 covers 13 residues. Germline V gives CDR1 LNHNV, CDR2 YYDKDF (reference sequence). DNA for the CDR3: TGTGCCACCAGCAGAGATCAGTTGGGGCCGCGCTTCTTT. Protein: CATSRDQLGPRFF.

This clonotype was counted ten times or more. J is TRBJ2-6 and V is TRBV28; the match to TRBD1 covers 7 bases. V trimming: 5 bases; J trimming: 0 bases; junction bases outside the gene matches: 10. CDR1 and CDR2 from the germline V gene are MDHEN and SYDVKM. The CDR3 is 18 amino acids. For the CDR3, the DNA is TGTGCCAGCAGTACCGTGACAGGGCACATCTCTGGGGCCAACGTCCTGACTTTC. Its translation: CASSTVTGHISGANVLTF. Filled out from reference TRBV28 and TRBJ2-6, the complete variable domain reads DVKVTQSSRYLVKRTGEKVFLECVQDMDHENMFWYRQDPGLGLRLIYFSYDVKMKEKGDIPEGYSVSREKKERFSLILESASTNQTSMYLCASSTVTGHISGANVLTFGAGSRLTVL.

This clonotype has a handful of counts. The genes are TRBV24-1 and TRBJ1-5; no reliable D call. The CDR3 runs to 14 residues. CDR1 and CDR2 (germline): KGHDR, SFDVKD. The V and J ends lost 2 bases and 3 bases respectively, with 7 bases between them. CDR3 DNA: TGTGCCACCAGTGATTACACCTCCAATCAGCCCCAGCATTTT. Translated, it gives CATSDYTSNQPQHF.

The table lists this clonotype with many counts. V and J are TRBV19 and TRBJ2-5; possibly TRBD2 for D (6 bases). CDR3 size: 16 residues. Trimming removed 3 bases at V and 5 bases at J, with 19 bases between. Germline CDR1 is LNHDA and CDR2 is SQIVND (reference sequence). DNA for the CDR3: TGTGCCAGTAGTATGGGGCCCCTAGCGCCCAGGGAGACCCAGTACTTC. This codes for CASSMGPLAPRETQYF.

In this sample, this clonotype turned up a few times. The J gene is TRBJ2-7, the V gene TRBV14, with 14 bases matching TRBD2. Germline-derived CDR1 and CDR2 are SGHDN and FVKESK. J gave up 4 bases and V 0 bases, and 20 bases lay outside the gene matches. The CDR3 is 22 amino acids. This CDR3 reads CASSQDRPFRQGLAGASYEQYF. The CDR3 region has the DNA TGTGCCAGCAGCCAAGATCGGCCTTTTAGACAGGGACTAGCGGGAGCATCGTACGAGCAGTACTTC.

This clonotype was seen repeatedly, ten times or more. The chain uses TRBV20-1 and TRBJ2-5, with 7 positions matching TRBD2. The CDR3 consists of 11 residues. Germline lookup yields CDR1 DFQATT and CDR2 SNEGSKA (reference sequence). The CDR3 nucleotides are TGCAGGGCCACGGGAGGAGAGACCCAGTACTTC. Protein sequence: CRATGGETQYF.

This clonotype was seen at least ten times. The V and J genes are TRBV28 and TRBJ2-5; D unclear. Germline V gene data show CDR1 as MDHEN and CDR2 as SYDVKM. This CDR3 has 12 amino acids. The V end lost 3 bases, the J end lost 5 bases, and 7 bases lay between the germline ends. The DNA for the CDR3 is TGTGCCAGCAGTTTGGAGTTGGAGACCCAGTACTTC. Translated, it gives CASSLELETQYF.

Here the CDR3 reads CASSYKYSRDKGRYEQYF. CDR3 sequence (DNA): TGTGCCAGCAGCTATAAATATTCCCGGGACAAAGGGCGCTACGAGCAGTACTTC. This rearrangement joins TRBV11-2 to TRBJ2-7; D perhaps matches TRBD1 (6 bases). V was trimmed by 4 bases and J by 3 bases, leaving 25 bases between them. There are 18 residues in the CDR3. Germline V CDR1 and CDR2: SGHAT, FQNNGV.

This clonotype showed up many times. The chain joins TRBV20-1 to TRBJ1-1, with a possible D match to TRBD1 (5 bases). Trimming shortened V by 5 bases and J by 4 bases, and 14 bases separated the two germline ends. Germline assignment: CDR1 DFQATT and CDR2 SNEGSKA (reference sequence). This CDR3 has 13 amino acids. DNA for the CDR3: TGCAGTGCTGGAAGTCCGGGGACCACTGAAGCTTTCTTT. It specifies CSAGSPGTTEAFF.

This clonotype was seen many times. J is TRBJ2-2 and V is TRBV30; the D gene is possibly TRBD2 (6 bases). The CDR3 runs 14 residues. Looked up from germline, CDR1 is GTSNPN and CDR2 is SVGIG (reference sequence). Trimming cost V 2 bases and J 5 bases, with 12 bases left between them. The CDR3 is CAWSYGSSTGELFF. DNA for the CDR3: TGTGCCTGGAGTTACGGGAGCAGTACCGGGGAGCTGTTTTTT.

The chain has TRBV7-8 and TRBJ2-7; TRBD2 matches at 7 bases. Germline loops: CDR1 SGHVS, CDR2 FQNEAQ. The trim removed 5 bases at V and 0 bases at J, leaving 7 bases unmatched. This CDR3 is built from 15 residues. CDR3 in DNA: TGTGCCAGCAGCCGGGGCGGGGGAAGCTCCTACGAGCAGTACTTC. Its translation: CASSRGGGSSYEQYF.

There are many counts of this clonotype. The rearrangement links TRBV6-5 to TRBJ2-7, with 8 bases fitting TRBD2. J lost 3 bases, V lost 8 bases, and 6 bases had no gene match. The CDR3 length is 13 residues. Germline values: CDR1 MNHEY, CDR2 SVGAGI. DNA of the CDR3: TGTGCCAGCGTAGCGGGACTTCACTACGAGCAGTACTTC. Translation: CASVAGLHYEQYF.

Many counts were recorded for this clonotype. V and J are TRBV11-3 and TRBJ1-1; tentatively, D is TRBD1 (6 bases). Germline V gene sequence: CDR1 SGHNT, CDR2 YENEEA. The CDR3 spans 13 residues. V lost 5 bases, J lost 8 bases, and 15 bases lay in between. This CDR3 reads CASSRIWGREAFF. The CDR3 DNA reads TGTGCCAGCAGCCGCATTTGGGGGCGAGAAGCTTTCTTT.

In this sample, this clonotype turned up many times. The chain recombines TRBV12-3 or TRBV12-4 with TRBJ1-1; no firm D call. The V gene lost 7 bases and the J gene lost 3 bases, with 6 bases spanning the gap. The CDR3 totals 11 residues. The DNA of the CDR3 is TGTGCCAGCATGGCAGACACTGAAGCTTTCTTT. Translating gives CASMADTEAFF.

This clonotype occurred many times. The rearrangement links TRBV6-2 or TRBV6-3 to TRBJ1-5; the match to TRBD1 covers 7 bases. J gave up 0 bases and V 7 bases, and 6 bases lay outside the gene matches. The CDR3 length is 15 residues. Germline V gene data show CDR1 as MNHEY and CDR2 as SVGEGT. The DNA for the CDR3 is TGTGCCAGCACTGGGACAGCGGGTAGCAATCAGCCCCAGCATTTT. Encoded protein: CASTGTAGSNQPQHF.

The CDR3 DNA sequence: TGTGCCAGCAGCTTAGTGGGGGGCAATGAGCAGTTCTTC. Encoded protein: CASSLVGGNEQFF. This rearrangement joins TRBV11-1 to TRBJ2-1; a weak D match, TRBD2 (6 bases). Germline CDR1 and CDR2: SGHAT and FQDESV (reference sequence). The CDR3 is 13 residues long. The V gene lost 1 base and the J gene lost 6 bases, with 7 bases spanning the gap.

Ten or more counts support this clonotype. The chain couples TRBV12-3 or TRBV12-4 to TRBJ1-1; 8 bases are a match to TRBD1. J was trimmed by 8 bases and V by 4 bases; bases with no gene match: 3. This CDR3 is 12 amino acids long. CDR3 region: CASSSRTGEAFF. CDR3 nucleotide sequence: TGTGCCAGCAGTTCCCGGACAGGGGAAGCTTTCTTT.